The TCR beta chain described here comes from a study of T cell responses to AZD1222 COVID-19 vaccine. Study-wide results and caveats: The study found Spike-specific TCR breadth and depth rose after two AZD1222 doses. Most donors were white British and more were female, and clonal diversity was possibly underestimated. Repertoire sampling happened only post peak T cell response. Among those given AZD1222, only five to seven were seropositive at baseline.

With respect to this clone: Its antigen is not known.

The CDR3 loop spans 14 amino acids. Germline V gene sequence: CDR1 MNHEY, CDR2 SVGAGI. The V end lost 4 bases, the J end lost 8 bases, and 14 bases lay between the germline ends. The repertoire was sequenced with immunoSEQ multiplex PCR; TCRdb's copy has only in-frame clones and lacks some. Among around 99,000 clones listed, roughly 92% were seen once. The chain employs TRBV6-5 and TRBJ2-2, with D possibly being TRBD2 (5 bases). This sample comprised peripheral blood, obtained 28 days after the second AZD1222 dose. The TCR was taken from an adult who received the AZD1222 COVID-19 vaccine. The CDR3, as DNA: TGTGCCAGCAGTTTTGGACTGCCTCGGGGGGAGCTGTTTTTT. Translating it yields CASSFGLPRGELFF.